The 27 T cell receptor beta chains presented below share a single source sample, sequenced in a study of shared clonotypes between healthy human individuals. Profiling relied on immunoSEQ multiplex PCR, and the TCRdb table lists in-frame clones only, not all of them. The table lists about 680,000 clones, 73% of them singletons. Sequenced: memory CD4+ T cells sorted from blood. Sample subset: CD45RA-negative fraction. The receptor source for this set is a woman aged 25 to 39 in good health.

With respect to this clone: The sample has other DNA sequences that encode this CDR3 too. The V and J genes are TRBV10-3 and TRBJ1-3; D gene ambiguous. The CDR3 totals 14 residues. The ends were cut back, 3 bases at V and 2 bases at J, with 8 bases in the middle. Germline CDR1 and CDR2: ENHRY and SYGVKD. DNA for the CDR3: TGTGCCATCAGTGACCCTCGGGCTGGAAACACCATATATTTT. Translation gives CAISDPRAGNTIYF.

The chain has TRBV6-5 and TRBJ1-4; a possible D gene is TRBD1 (6 bases). The V gene's germline CDR1 is MNHEY and CDR2 SVGAGI. V was cut by 2 bases and J by 4 bases, with 11 bases left in between. This CDR3 is 15 amino acids long. The CDR3 DNA is TGTGCCAGCAGTTACAGCGACAGGAATAATGAAAAACTGTTTTTT. This translates into CASSYSDRNNEKLFF.

The chain links TRBV28 to TRBJ2-3; D may be TRBD2 (6 bases). Germline assignment: CDR1 MDHEN and CDR2 SYDVKM. The CDR3 has 15 amino acids. Trimming stripped 6 bases from V and 1 base from J, with 14 bases between. The CDR3 bases are TGTGCCAGCAGGCCCCTTAGGGAGGGCACAGATACGCAGTATTTT. Its translation is CASRPLREGTDTQYF.

The chain links TRBV30 to TRBJ2-1; TRBD1 is a possible D gene (6 bases). V was clipped by 1 base and J by 4 bases, with 11 bases between them. The CDR3 extends over 14 amino acids. Germline values: CDR1 GTSNPN, CDR2 SVGIG (reference sequence). The CDR3 region is CAWSEGQLYNEQFF. The CDR3 nucleotides are TGTGCCTGGAGTGAAGGACAGCTTTACAATGAGCAGTTCTTC.

The rearrangement links TRBV5-1 to TRBJ1-4, with a possible D match to TRBD1 (5 bases). The V gene's germline CDR1 is SGHRS and CDR2 YFSETQ. The CDR3 runs to 15 residues. V dropped 5 bases and J dropped 4 bases, with 15 bases sitting between them. This CDR3 is CASRSDKGLNEKLFF. DNA for the CDR3: TGCGCCAGCAGGTCGGACAAGGGCCTTAATGAAAAACTGTTTTTT.

V gene TRBV11-2 combines with J gene TRBJ2-5; TRBD1 matches 9 bases. J gave up 4 bases and V 4 bases, and 7 bases lay outside the gene matches. Germline CDR1 is SGHAT and CDR2 is FQNNGV. This CDR3 comprises 15 residues. The DNA of the CDR3 is TGTGCCAGCAGCTCACAGGGGGCCTGGGGAGAGACCCAGTACTTC. As protein: CASSSQGAWGETQYF.

As concerns this clone: This may stem from a read error, because a much larger clone lies one nucleotide away. This specimen includes other DNA sequences encoding the same CDR3. The chain recombines TRBV4-1 with TRBJ1-2; no firm D call. Per the germline V gene, CDR1 is MGHRA and CDR2 is YSYEKL. The CDR3 runs to 15 residues. The CDR3 loop reads CASSQDSIRPDGYTF. The CDR3 DNA reads as TGCGCTAGCAGCCAAGACTCAATTCGGCCTGATGGCTACACCTTC.

The table lists this clone with a few counts. The chain couples TRBV4-1 to TRBJ1-3, with no clear D. The CDR3 spans 15 residues. The germline V gene has CDR1 MGHRA and CDR2 YSYEKL. V was trimmed by 1 base and J by 3 bases, leaving 10 bases between them. The CDR3 DNA reads TGCGCCAGCAGCCAAGTCTCTAACAGTGGAAACACCATATATTTT. Translated, it gives CASSQVSNSGNTIYF.

This chain links TRBV5-1 with TRBJ2-7; D remains unclear. Germline values: CDR1 SGHRS, CDR2 YFSETQ. The CDR3 is 13 residues long. With 0 bases removed from V and 6 bases from J, the gap between germline ends came to 10 bases. DNA of the CDR3: TGCGCCAGCAGCTTGGCCGTCCAGCGCGAGCAGTACTTC. This codes for CASSLAVQREQYF.

The genes are TRBV25-1 and TRBJ2-5, with TRBD1 matching 10 bases. The germline V gene encodes CDR1 MGHDK and CDR2 SYGVNS. Losses at the gene ends were 6 bases for V and 2 bases for J; bases not matched to a gene: 6. CDR3 length: 15 amino acids. The CDR3 is CASRRQGAWQETQYF. The CDR3 nucleotides read TGTGCCAGCAGAAGACAGGGGGCATGGCAAGAGACCCAGTACTTC.

The chain couples TRBV6-1 to TRBJ1-1; D may be TRBD1 (5 bases). The CDR3 sequence is 12 residues long. The germline V gene encodes CDR1 MNHNS and CDR2 SASEGT. V dropped 3 bases and J dropped 6 bases, with 8 bases sitting between them. CDR3 bases: TGTGCCAGCAGTGACCGGGGGGCTGAAGCTTTCTTT. Translated, it gives CASSDRGAEAFF.

The chain has TRBV7-2 and TRBJ2-1; 7 bases agree with TRBD2. The ends lost 5 bases at V and 2 bases at J; junction bases unmatched: 6. The CDR3 spans 15 residues. Germline lookup yields CDR1 SGHTA and CDR2 FQGNSA. CDR3 nucleotide sequence: TGTGCCAGCAGCCGTAGCGGGTTAACCTACAATGAGCAGTTCTTC. Amino acid sequence: CASSRSGLTYNEQFF. Full variable domain (outside the CDR3, taken from reference TRBV7-2 and TRBJ2-1): GAGVSQSPSNKVTEKGKDVELRCDPISGHTALYWYRQSLGQGLEFLIYFQGNSAPDKSGLPSDRFSAERTGGSVSTLTIQRTQQEDSAVYLCASSRSGLTYNEQFFGPGTRLTVL.

The V and J genes are TRBV5-1 and TRBJ2-5, with TRBD2 as a possible D gene (6 bases). Germline V CDR1 and CDR2: SGHRS, YFSETQ. The V and J ends lost 3 bases and 4 bases respectively, with 13 bases between them. CDR3 length equals 14 residues. The CDR3: CASSSNKAGETQYF. The CDR3 DNA sequence: TGCGCCAGCAGCTCCAATAAAGCGGGAGAGACCCAGTACTTC.

J is TRBJ2-7 and V is TRBV6-5, with 7 bases fitting TRBD1. The CDR3 sequence is 15 residues long. The germline gives CDR1 MNHEY, CDR2 SVGAGI. The ends lost 5 bases at V and 0 bases at J; junction bases unmatched: 7. The CDR3 sequence: CASSGTGTASYEQYF. CDR3 nucleotides: TGTGCCAGCAGTGGGACCGGGACAGCCTCCTACGAGCAGTACTTC.

CDR3 region: CATSRTSGSVETQYF. The DNA for the CDR3 is TGTGCCACCTCCAGGACTAGCGGGAGTGTGGAGACCCAGTACTTC. The V gene is TRBV2, the J gene TRBJ2-5; 13 positions agree with TRBD2. CDR3 length: 15 amino acids. Per the germline V gene, CDR1 is SNHLY and CDR2 is FYNNEI. V shed 10 bases, J shed 5 bases, and the junction held 10 bases outside the gene matches.

V is TRBV2 and J is TRBJ2-7, with 7 bases that match TRBD1. The CDR3 contains 12 residues. Germline V gene lookup returns CDR1 SNHLY and CDR2 FYNNEI. Trimming at V came to 6 bases and at J to 4 bases, leaving 3 bases not matched to a gene. The CDR3 protein is CASRGTDYEQYF. CDR3 bases: TGTGCCAGCAGGGGGACAGATTACGAGCAGTACTTC.

This clone has a count of ten or more. The gene calls are TRBV9 and TRBJ1-1, with a tentative D call TRBD1 (5 bases). The V and J ends lost 0 bases and 11 bases respectively, with 14 bases between them. Germline V gene data show CDR1 as SGDLS and CDR2 as YYNGEE. This CDR3 is 13 amino acids long. CDR3 sequence: CASSVDQEGAAFF. The CDR3 DNA is TGTGCCAGCAGCGTAGATCAGGAAGGGGCTGCTTTCTTT.

The chain is built from TRBV28 and TRBJ2-1; 13 positions agree with TRBD2. The trim removed 4 bases at V and 8 bases at J, leaving 11 bases unmatched. Per the germline V gene, CDR1 is MDHEN and CDR2 is SYDVKM. The CDR3 sequence is 17 residues long. The CDR3 sequence: CASSSSGTSGNWHEQFF. In nucleotides, the CDR3 is TGTGCCAGCAGTTCCTCCGGGACTAGCGGGAATTGGCATGAGCAGTTCTTC.

This clone was observed a single time. The rearrangement joins TRBV5-8 to TRBJ1-5; 7 nucleotides align to TRBD1. This CDR3 has 15 residues. Germline CDR1 reads SGHTS; CDR2 reads YDEGEE. Unmatched junction bases numbered 3, after V lost 0 bases and J lost 3 bases. The CDR3 reads CASSLAGQYNQPQHF. The CDR3 bases are TGTGCCAGCAGCTTGGCGGGACAGTACAATCAGCCCCAGCATTTT.

This clone was observed at least ten times. V and J are TRBV29-1 and TRBJ1-2, with no clear D. Looked up from germline, CDR1 is SQVTM and CDR2 is ANQGSEA. CDR3 length: 12 residues. The V end lost 7 bases, the J end lost 3 bases, and 12 bases lay between the germline ends. The CDR3 DNA sequence: TGCAGCGGGTCCTCAGGATACTATGGCTACACCTTC. Its translation: CSGSSGYYGYTF.

The CDR3 loop is CASSLLPISVGVKTQYF. DNA of the CDR3: TGTGCCAGCAGCTTGCTCCCCATTAGTGTGGGGGTGAAGACCCAGTACTTC. The genes are TRBV7-9 and TRBJ2-5; D assignment may be TRBD1 or TRBD2 (5 bases each). Germline CDR1 reads SEHNR; CDR2 reads FQNEAQ (reference sequence). CDR3 length: 17 amino acids. The V and J ends lost 3 bases and 6 bases respectively, with 23 bases between them.

This sequence joins TRBV6-1 and TRBJ1-5, with D unclear. Germline V gene data show CDR1 as MNHNS and CDR2 as SASEGT. The CDR3 contains 14 residues. V lost 1 base, J lost 3 bases, and 7 bases lay in between. The CDR3 sequence: CASSEVPINQPQHF. The CDR3 bases are TGTGCCAGCAGTGAAGTGCCTATCAATCAGCCCCAGCATTTT.

The chain uses TRBV29-1 and TRBJ2-7; 11 nucleotides agree with TRBD2. This CDR3 region has 14 residues. J gave up 5 bases and V 6 bases, and 9 bases lay outside the gene matches. Germline assignment: CDR1 SQVTM and CDR2 ANQGSEA. This CDR3 is CSVPGGTSGDEQYF. The DNA for the CDR3 is TGCAGCGTCCCCGGGGGGACTAGCGGAGACGAGCAGTACTTC.

This clone has a single count. The gene calls are TRBV6-6 and TRBJ2-3; TRBD1 or TRBD2 may be the D gene (5 bases each). This CDR3 spans 15 amino acids. From germline, CDR1 is MNHNY and CDR2 SVGAGI (reference sequence). V was clipped by 2 bases and J by 2 bases, with 11 bases between them. The CDR3 spells CASSYPGTSTDTQYF. DNA of the CDR3: TGTGCCAGCAGTTACCCCGGGACGTCCACAGATACGCAGTATTTT.

The chain is built from TRBV28 and TRBJ2-7; 7 bases align to TRBD2. The CDR3 is 15 residues long. Germline V CDR1 and CDR2: MDHEN, SYDVKM. V shed 5 bases, J shed 2 bases, and the junction held 9 bases outside the gene matches. CDR3 protein: CASSAPLAAPYEQYF. The CDR3, as DNA: TGTGCCAGCAGTGCCCCTCTAGCGGCCCCCTACGAGCAGTACTTC.

J is TRBJ2-1 and V is TRBV5-1; D unclear. This CDR3 comprises 14 residues. CDR1 SGHRS and CDR2 YFSETQ come from the germline V gene. With 2 bases removed from V and 3 bases from J, the gap between germline ends came to 9 bases. The chain's CDR3 is CASSFSLDYNEQFF. The DNA of the CDR3 is TGCGCCAGCAGCTTTTCACTGGACTACAATGAGCAGTTCTTC.

This rearrangement joins TRBV6-6 to TRBJ1-2; D is perhaps TRBD1 (5 bases). V was pared by 9 bases and J by 0 bases, with 14 bases between. The CDR3 extends over 14 amino acids. The germline CDR1 and CDR2 sequences are MNHNY and SVGAGI (reference sequence). CDR3 DNA: TGTGCCAGTCGAGACAGTCAAACTAACTATGGCTACACCTTC. It codes for CASRDSQTNYGYTF.